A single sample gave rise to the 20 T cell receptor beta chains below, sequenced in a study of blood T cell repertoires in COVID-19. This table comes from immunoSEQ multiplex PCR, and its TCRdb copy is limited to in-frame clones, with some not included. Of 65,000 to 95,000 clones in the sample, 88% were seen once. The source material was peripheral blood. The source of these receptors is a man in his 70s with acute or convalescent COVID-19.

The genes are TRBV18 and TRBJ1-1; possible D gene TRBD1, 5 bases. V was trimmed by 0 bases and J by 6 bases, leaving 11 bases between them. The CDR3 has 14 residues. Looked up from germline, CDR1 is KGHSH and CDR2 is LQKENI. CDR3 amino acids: CASSPPLQTAEAFF. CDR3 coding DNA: TGTGCCAGCTCACCACCGCTACAGACAGCTGAAGCTTTCTTT.

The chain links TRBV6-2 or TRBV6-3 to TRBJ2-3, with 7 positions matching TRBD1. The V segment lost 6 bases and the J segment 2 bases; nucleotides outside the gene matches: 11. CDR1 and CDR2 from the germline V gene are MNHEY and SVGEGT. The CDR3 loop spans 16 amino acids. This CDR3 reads CASSISLDRITDTQYF. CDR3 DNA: TGTGCCAGCAGCATTTCCTTGGACAGGATCACAGATACGCAGTATTTT.

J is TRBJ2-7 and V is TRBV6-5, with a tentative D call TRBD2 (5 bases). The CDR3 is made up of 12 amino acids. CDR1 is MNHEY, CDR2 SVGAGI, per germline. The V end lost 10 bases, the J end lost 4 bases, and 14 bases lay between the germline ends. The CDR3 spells CATGLSLYEQYF. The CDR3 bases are TGTGCCACGGGGTTAAGTCTTTACGAGCAGTACTTC.

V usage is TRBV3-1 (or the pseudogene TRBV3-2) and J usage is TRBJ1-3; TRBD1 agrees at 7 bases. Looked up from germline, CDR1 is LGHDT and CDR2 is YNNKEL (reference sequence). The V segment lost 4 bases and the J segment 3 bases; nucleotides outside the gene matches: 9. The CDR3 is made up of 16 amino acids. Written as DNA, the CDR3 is TGTGCCAGCAGCCCTGCCGACAGGGTGGATGGAAACACCATATATTTT. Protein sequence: CASSPADRVDGNTIYF.

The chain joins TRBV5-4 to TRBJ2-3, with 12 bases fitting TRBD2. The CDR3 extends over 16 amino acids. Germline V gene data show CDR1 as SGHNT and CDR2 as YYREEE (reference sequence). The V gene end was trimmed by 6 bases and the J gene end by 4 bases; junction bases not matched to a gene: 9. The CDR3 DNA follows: TGTGCCAGCAACCCCGGGCTAGCGGGAGGGGCAGATACGCAGTATTTT. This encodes CASNPGLAGGADTQYF.

This CDR3 is CATSDTTWGESFNEQFF. The CDR3 DNA reads as TGTGCCACCAGTGATACCACCTGGGGGGAAAGTTTCAATGAGCAGTTCTTC. The chain combines TRBV24-1 with TRBJ2-1; D perhaps matches TRBD2 (6 bases). Deletions cut 3 bases from V and 6 bases from J, with 20 bases between. The germline gives CDR1 KGHDR, CDR2 SFDVKD. The CDR3 totals 17 residues.

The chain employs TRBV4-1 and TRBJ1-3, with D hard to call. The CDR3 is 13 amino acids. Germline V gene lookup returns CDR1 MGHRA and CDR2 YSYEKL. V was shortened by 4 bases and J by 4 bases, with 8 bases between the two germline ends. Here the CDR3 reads CASSLIQGNTIYF. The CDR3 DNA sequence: TGCGCCAGCAGCCTAATACAGGGAAACACCATATATTTT.

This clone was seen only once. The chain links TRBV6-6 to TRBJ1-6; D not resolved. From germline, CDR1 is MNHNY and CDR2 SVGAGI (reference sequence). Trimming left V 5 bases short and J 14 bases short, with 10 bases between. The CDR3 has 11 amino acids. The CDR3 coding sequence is TGTGCCAGCAGTGCTCAGGAATCCCTCCACTTT. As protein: CASSAQESLHF.

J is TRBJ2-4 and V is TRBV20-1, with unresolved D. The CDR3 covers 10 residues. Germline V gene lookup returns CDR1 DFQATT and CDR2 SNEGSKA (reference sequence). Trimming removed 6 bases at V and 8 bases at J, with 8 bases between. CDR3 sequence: CSARIDIQYF. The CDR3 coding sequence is TGCAGTGCCCGTATCGACATTCAGTACTTC.

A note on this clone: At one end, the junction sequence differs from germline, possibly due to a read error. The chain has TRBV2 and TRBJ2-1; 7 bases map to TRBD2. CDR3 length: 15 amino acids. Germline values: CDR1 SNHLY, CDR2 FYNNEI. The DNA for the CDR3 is TGTGCCAGCAGAGAAGAGCGGGGCCCCTACAATGAGCAGTTCTTC. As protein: CASREERGPYNEQFF.

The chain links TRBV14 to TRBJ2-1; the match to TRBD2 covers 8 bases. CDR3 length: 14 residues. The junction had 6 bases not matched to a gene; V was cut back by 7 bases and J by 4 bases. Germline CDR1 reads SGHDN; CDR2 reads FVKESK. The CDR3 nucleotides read TGTGCCAGCAAAAAAGCGGGGGCTTACAATGAGCAGTTCTTC. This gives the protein CASKKAGAYNEQFF. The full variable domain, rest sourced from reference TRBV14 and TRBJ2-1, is EAGVTQFPSHSVIEKGQTVTLRCDPISGHDNLYWYRRVMGKEIKFLLHFVKESKQDESGMPNNRFLAERTGGTYSTLKVQPAELEDSGVYFCASKKAGAYNEQFFGPGTRLTVL.

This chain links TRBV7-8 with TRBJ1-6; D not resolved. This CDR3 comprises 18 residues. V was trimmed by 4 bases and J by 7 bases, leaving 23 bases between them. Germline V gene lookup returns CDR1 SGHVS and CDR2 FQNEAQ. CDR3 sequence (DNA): TGTGCCAGCAGCTGGAGCCGGGAGAAAACAAAAACGAATTCACCCCTCCACTTT. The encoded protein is CASSWSREKTKTNSPLHF.

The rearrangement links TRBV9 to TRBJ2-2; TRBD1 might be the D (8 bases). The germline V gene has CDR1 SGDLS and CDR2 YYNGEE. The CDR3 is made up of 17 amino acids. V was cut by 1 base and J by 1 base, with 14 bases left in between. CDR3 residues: CASSVWTGRENTGELFF. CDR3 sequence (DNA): TGTGCCAGCAGCGTATGGACAGGGAGGGAGAACACCGGGGAGCTGTTTTTT.

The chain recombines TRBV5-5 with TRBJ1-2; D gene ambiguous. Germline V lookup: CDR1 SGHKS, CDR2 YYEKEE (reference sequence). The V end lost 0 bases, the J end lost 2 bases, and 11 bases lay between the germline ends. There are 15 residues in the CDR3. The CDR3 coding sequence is TGTGCCAGCAGCTTGGCCGGGAACAGCAACTATGGCTACACCTTC. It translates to CASSLAGNSNYGYTF.

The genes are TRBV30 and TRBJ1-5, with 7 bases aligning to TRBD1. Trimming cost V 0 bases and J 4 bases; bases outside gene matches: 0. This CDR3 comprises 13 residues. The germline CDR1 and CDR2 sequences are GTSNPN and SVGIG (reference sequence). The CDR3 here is CAWSVQGNQPQHF. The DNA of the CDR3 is TGTGCCTGGAGTGTACAGGGGAATCAGCCCCAGCATTTT. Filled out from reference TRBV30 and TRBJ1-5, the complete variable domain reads SQTIHQWPATLVQPVGSPLSLECTVEGTSNPNLYWYRQAAGRGLQLLFYSVGIGQISSEVPQNLSASRPQDRQFILSSKKLLLSDSGFYLCAWSVQGNQPQHFGDGTRLSIL.

As DNA, the CDR3 is TGTGCCAGCAGTCCCCGGACAGGGGAGCAAGAGACCCAGTACTTC. As protein: CASSPRTGEQETQYF. This rearrangement joins TRBV28 to TRBJ2-5, with 9 bases fitting TRBD1. Germline V gives CDR1 MDHEN, CDR2 SYDVKM. The length of the CDR3 is 15 residues. The trim removed 5 bases at V and 2 bases at J, leaving 6 bases unmatched.

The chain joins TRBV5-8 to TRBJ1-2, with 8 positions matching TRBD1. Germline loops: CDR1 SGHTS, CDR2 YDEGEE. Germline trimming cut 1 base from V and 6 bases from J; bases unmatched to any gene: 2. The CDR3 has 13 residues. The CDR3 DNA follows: TGTGCCAGCAGCTTGAACAGGGGGGATGGCTACACCTTC. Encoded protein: CASSLNRGDGYTF. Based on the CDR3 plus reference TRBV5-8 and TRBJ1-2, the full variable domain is EAGVTQSPTHLIKTRGQQATLRCSPISGHTSVYWYQQALGLGLQFLLWYDEGEERNRGNFPPRFSGRQFPNYSSELNVNALELEDSALYLCASSLNRGDGYTFGSGTRLTVV.

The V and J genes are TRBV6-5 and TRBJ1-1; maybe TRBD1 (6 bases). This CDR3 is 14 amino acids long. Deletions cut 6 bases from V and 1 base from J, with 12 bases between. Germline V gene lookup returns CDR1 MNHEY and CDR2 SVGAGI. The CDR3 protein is CASRTGWANTEAFF. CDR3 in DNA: TGTGCCAGCAGAACAGGGTGGGCGAACACTGAAGCTTTCTTT.

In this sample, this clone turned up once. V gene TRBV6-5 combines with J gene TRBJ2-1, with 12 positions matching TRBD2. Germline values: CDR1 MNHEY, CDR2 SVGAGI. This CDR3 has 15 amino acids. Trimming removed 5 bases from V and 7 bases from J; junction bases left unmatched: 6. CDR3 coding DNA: TGTGCCAGCAGTCCCGTTACTAGCGGGAGGAATGAGCAGTTCTTC. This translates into CASSPVTSGRNEQFF.

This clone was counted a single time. The CDR3 region has the DNA TGTGCCACCAGTGACCCCGGGACAGTCTATGGCTACACCTTC. This sequence encodes CATSDPGTVYGYTF. This chain links TRBV24-1 with TRBJ1-2; TRBD1 matches at 7 bases. The CDR3 has 14 residues. Germline V lookup: CDR1 KGHDR, CDR2 SFDVKD. The J segment lost 4 bases and the V segment lost 4 bases, leaving 5 bases of the junction unmatched.